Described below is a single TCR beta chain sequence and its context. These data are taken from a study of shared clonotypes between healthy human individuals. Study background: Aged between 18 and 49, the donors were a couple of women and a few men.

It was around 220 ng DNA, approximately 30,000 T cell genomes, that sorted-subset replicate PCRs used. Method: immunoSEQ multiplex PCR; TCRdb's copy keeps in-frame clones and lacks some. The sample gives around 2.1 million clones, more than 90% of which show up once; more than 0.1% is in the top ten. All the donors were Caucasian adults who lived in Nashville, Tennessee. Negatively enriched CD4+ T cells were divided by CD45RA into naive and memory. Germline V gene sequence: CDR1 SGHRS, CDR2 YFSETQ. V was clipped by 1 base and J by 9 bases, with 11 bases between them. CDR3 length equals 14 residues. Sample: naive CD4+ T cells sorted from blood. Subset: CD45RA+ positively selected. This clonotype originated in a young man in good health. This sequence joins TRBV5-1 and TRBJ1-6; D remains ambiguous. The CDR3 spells CASSLTDQLSPLHF. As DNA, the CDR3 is TGCGCCAGCAGCTTGACCGATCAGCTTTCACCCCTCCACTTT.